The 23 T cell receptor beta chains presented below share a single source sample, sequenced in a study of blood T cells in healthy people across ages (dated by TCRdb to about 2015). The library was made by 5' RACE. Sequencer: Illumina HiSeq 2500. A second about 7 to 12 cycle PCR used a sample-barcoded 5' primer and a J-beta primer mix. TCRdb took the public reads, trimmed them with fastp at Q25, ran MiXCR for clone calling and kept in-frame beta chains. CDR3 protein sequences are deduplicated, and each keeps its most common genes and DNA. The sample contains approximately 760,000 distinct CDR3 sequences, just under 25% of them found a single time. Clones ranked in the top ten supply under 9.5% of the sample. The sample was also reused in another study, on T cells of mothers and their children.

Sequenced: blood. The receptors shown here come from a boy younger than 18 in good health.

This clonotype was recorded a few times. The chain joins TRBV7-2 to TRBJ2-1; 7 nucleotides line up with TRBD1. Germline CDR1 and CDR2: SGHTA and FQGNSA. V lost 2 bases and J lost 8; bases outside the gene matches: 9. This CDR3 spans 15 amino acids. CDR3 sequence (DNA): TGTGCCAGCAGCTTACGCAGGGACAGTTTGCATGAGCAGTTCTTC. This encodes CASSLRRDSLHEQFF.

This clonotype occurred once. The chain employs TRBV5-1 and TRBJ2-1; perhaps TRBD1 as D (7 bases). Trimming pared 6 bases from V and 6 bases from J, leaving 13 bases between. Per the germline V gene, CDR1 is SGHRS and CDR2 is YFSETQ. This CDR3 comprises 13 residues. CDR3 nucleotide sequence: TGCGCCAGCAATGGGCAGGGGGGCAATGAGCAGTTCTTC. Residues: CASNGQGGNEQFF.

The genes are TRBV29-1 and TRBJ2-7, with 9 bases identical to TRBD1. The V gene's germline CDR1 is SQVTM and CDR2 ANQGSEA. This CDR3 comprises 13 residues. Unmatched junction bases numbered 2, after V lost 2 bases and J lost 3 bases. The DNA for the CDR3 is TGCAGCGTTGAACCGGACAGGGGCTACGAGCAGTACTTC. This sequence encodes CSVEPDRGYEQYF.

This clonotype was counted between two and nine times. This sequence joins TRBV20-1 and TRBJ2-3; D unresolved. V was clipped by 0 bases and J by 6 bases, with 7 bases between them. The CDR3 has 12 residues. Germline V gene data show CDR1 as DFQATT and CDR2 as SNEGSKA (reference sequence). CDR3 in amino acids: CSAREGADTQYF. The CDR3 DNA sequence: TGCAGTGCTAGAGAAGGCGCGGATACGCAGTATTTT.

The chain couples TRBV5-6 to TRBJ2-7; 7 bases are shared with TRBD2. The length of the CDR3 is 15 residues. Germline assignment: CDR1 SGHDT and CDR2 YYEEEE. V shed 4 bases, J shed 2 bases, and the junction held 9 bases outside the gene matches. CDR3: CASSRTTSRAYEQYF. Written as DNA, the CDR3 is TGTGCCAGCAGCCGAACGACTAGCAGAGCCTACGAGCAGTACTTC.

This clonotype was detected a few times. The rearrangement uses TRBV27 and TRBJ2-7; D remains ambiguous. V was trimmed by 2 bases and J by 2 bases, leaving 13 bases between them. This CDR3 is built from 15 residues. CDR1 MNHEY and CDR2 SMNVEV come from the germline V gene (reference sequence). CDR3 bases: TGTGCCAGCAGTTTAGCAGGCAATGGACCCTACGAGCAGTACTTC. Amino acid sequence: CASSLAGNGPYEQYF.

The rearrangement links TRBV4-2 to TRBJ1-4, with D maybe TRBD1 (5 bases). The CDR3 loop spans 15 amino acids. Germline values: CDR1 LGHNA, CDR2 YNFKEQ. The V end was cut by 1 base, the J end by 7 bases, with 13 bases between. The CDR3 sequence is CASSQGARDGEKLFF. CDR3 bases: TGTGCCAGCAGCCAAGGGGCCAGGGATGGTGAAAAACTGTTTTTT.

V and J are TRBV6-4 and TRBJ1-2; D is unresolved. Germline V lookup: CDR1 MRHNA, CDR2 SNTAGT. V dropped 3 bases and J dropped 6 bases, with 14 bases sitting between them. The CDR3 has 14 amino acids. Here the CDR3 DNA reads TGTGCCAGCAGTGATATGGTACAGACAAATGGCTACACCTTC. Protein sequence: CASSDMVQTNGYTF.

The CDR3 sequence: CASSFLGLVGETQYF. The DNA for the CDR3 is TGCGCCAGCAGCTTTCTCGGACTGGTGGGGGAGACCCAGTACTTC. The chain recombines TRBV5-1 with TRBJ2-5; possibly TRBD2 for D (5 bases). Trimming took 2 bases from V and 5 from J, leaving 16 bases between them. The length of the CDR3 is 15 residues. Germline V gene data show CDR1 as SGHRS and CDR2 as YFSETQ.

The chain combines TRBV7-3 with TRBJ1-4, with TRBD1 as a possible D gene (5 bases). V lost 5 bases and J lost 5, with 12 bases in between. The germline gives CDR1 SGHTA, CDR2 FQGTGA. The CDR3 runs to 14 residues. CDR3 in amino acids: CASSPVGGNEKLFF. The CDR3 coding sequence is TGTGCCAGCAGCCCCGTGGGGGGGAATGAAAAACTGTTTTTT. Together with reference TRBV7-3 and TRBJ1-4, the CDR3 gives the full variable domain: GAGVSQTPSNKVTEKGKYVELRCDPISGHTALYWYRQSLGQGPEFLIYFQGTGAADDSGLPNDRFFAVRPEGSVSTLKIQRTERGDSAVYLCASSPVGGNEKLFFGSGTQLSVL.

V gene TRBV7-9 combines with J gene TRBJ2-7; a possible D gene is TRBD2 (5 bases). The CDR3 runs to 15 residues. Germline CDR1 reads SEHNR; CDR2 reads FQNEAQ (reference sequence). V gave up 2 bases and J gave up 3 bases, with 14 bases separating them. Here the CDR3 reads CASSLYGSPGYEQYF. The CDR3 DNA reads TGTGCCAGCAGCTTATATGGGAGCCCCGGCTACGAGCAGTACTTC.

This clonotype was seen more than once but under ten times. The V and J genes are TRBV9 and TRBJ2-2; D is unclear. CDR1 and CDR2 from the germline V gene are SGDLS and YYNGEE. The CDR3 loop spans 12 amino acids. Trimming stripped 0 bases from V and 7 bases from J, with 4 bases between. The CDR3 region has the DNA TGTGCCAGCAGCGTAGAGGTCGGGGAGCTGTTTTTT. Its translation is CASSVEVGELFF.

This clonotype was counted only a few times. This chain links TRBV4-1 with TRBJ1-2; maybe TRBD1 (5 bases). The CDR3 covers 15 residues. V was cut by 0 bases and J by 8 bases, with 16 bases left in between. CDR1 and CDR2 from the germline V gene are MGHRA and YSYEKL. The CDR3, as DNA: TGCGCCAGCAGCCAAGAGCGCAACTTGGGGGACGGCTACACCTTC. This translates into CASSQERNLGDGYTF.

This rearrangement joins TRBV6-1 to TRBJ1-2; D may be TRBD1 (6 bases). Trimming pared 7 bases from V and 4 bases from J, leaving 19 bases between. This CDR3 is built from 15 residues. Looked up from germline, CDR1 is MNHNS and CDR2 is SASEGT. In DNA, the CDR3 is TGTGCCAGCATGGGACCGGGACAAACCCGCTATGGCTACACCTTC. Its translation: CASMGPGQTRYGYTF.

J is TRBJ2-5 and V is TRBV2, with TRBD2 identical over 9 bases. The closer fit of TRBJ2-7 to the DNA end suggests the J call may be wrong. The CDR3 runs to 15 residues. Germline CDR1 is SNHLY and CDR2 is FYNNEI. The CDR3 sequence: CASREGLASSYEQYF. CDR3 coding DNA: TGTGCCAGCAGAGAGGGACTAGCCAGCTCCTACGAGCAGTACTTC.

The chain uses TRBV7-9 and TRBJ1-2; TRBD1 agrees at 8 bases. The CDR3 is made up of 12 amino acids. The ends lost 6 bases at V and 9 bases at J; junction bases unmatched: 6. Germline loops: CDR1 SEHNR, CDR2 FQNEAQ (reference sequence). The CDR3 reads CASRRTGKRYTF. In DNA, the CDR3 is TGTGCCAGCAGAAGGACAGGGAAGCGCTACACCTTC.

The V gene is TRBV28, the J gene TRBJ2-7, with a weak D call TRBD2 (5 bases). Germline V CDR1 and CDR2: MDHEN, SYDVKM. The CDR3 runs to 13 residues. V was trimmed by 3 bases and J by 2 bases, leaving 8 bases between them. The CDR3 spells CASSLDSAYEQYF. The CDR3 DNA reads TGTGCCAGCAGTTTGGACTCTGCCTACGAGCAGTACTTC.

This chain connects TRBV6-5 to TRBJ2-1; 13 positions agree with TRBD2. V was clipped by 10 bases and J by 9 bases; unmatched bases: 9. Germline V gives CDR1 MNHEY, CDR2 SVGAGI. The CDR3 is 14 residues long. The CDR3 region has the DNA TGTGCCACTGGACTAGCGGGAGAATTTGGTGAGCAGTTCTTC. This sequence encodes CATGLAGEFGEQFF.

The chain has TRBV27 and TRBJ2-2; 8 bases match TRBD2. The CDR3 covers 15 residues. J gave up 5 bases and V 2 bases, and 4 bases lay outside the gene matches. CDR1 is MNHEY, CDR2 SMNVEV, per germline (reference sequence). The CDR3: CASSLTASGTGELFF. CDR3 DNA sequence: TGTGCCAGCAGTTTAACAGCTAGCGGGACCGGGGAGCTGTTTTTT.

The chain employs TRBV2 and TRBJ2-1; D possibly corresponds to TRBD1 (8 bases). V lost 5 bases, J lost 8 bases, and 16 bases lay in between. The germline gives CDR1 SNHLY, CDR2 FYNNEI. The CDR3 contains 14 residues. CDR3 DNA sequence: TGTGCCAGCAGTAAATGGACAGGGAGGGATGAGCAGTTCTTC. Encoded protein: CASSKWTGRDEQFF.

J is TRBJ2-7 and V is TRBV6-5, with a tentative D call TRBD2 (5 bases). The germline V and J ends were trimmed by 9 bases and 2 bases, with 14 bases remaining between them. Germline values: CDR1 MNHEY, CDR2 SVGAGI. The CDR3 runs to 13 residues. The CDR3 bases are TGTGCCAGTGTACGGGGTGGTACCTACGAGCAGTACTTC. As protein: CASVRGGTYEQYF.

This chain joins TRBV29-1 and TRBJ2-3, with D perhaps matching TRBD1 or TRBD2 (5 bases each). The length of the CDR3 is 19 residues. CDR1 and CDR2 (germline): SQVTM, ANQGSEA. V was shortened by 0 bases and J by 6 bases, with 28 bases between the two germline ends. The CDR3 nucleotides read TGCAGCGTTGAAGACCGCCGGGGCAGCCTGGGGCTAGTCCTCGATACGCAGTATTTT. Its protein product is CSVEDRRGSLGLVLDTQYF.

This clonotype appeared a few times. The gene calls are TRBV6-2 or TRBV6-3 and TRBJ2-1; perhaps TRBD2 as D (6 bases). The CDR3 is made up of 17 amino acids. V was cut by 0 bases and J by 0 bases, with 12 bases left in between. Germline V gene sequence: CDR1 MNHEY, CDR2 SVGEGT. The chain's CDR3 is CASSYSQDSGSYNEQFF. In DNA, the CDR3 is TGTGCCAGCAGTTACTCGCAGGATAGCGGCTCCTACAATGAGCAGTTCTTC.